Listed here are 20 T cell receptor beta chains from one sample, sequenced in a study of response to subunit inactivated influenza vaccine listed by TCRdb under 2018. The library relied on RT-PCR. Sequencing relied on an Illumina HiSeq 2500. TCRdb reran the public reads through fastp at Q25 and MiXCR, keeping productive beta chains. Under each unique CDR3 protein, matching rows form one entry showing the most common genes and DNA. Counted in this sample were roughly 650,000 distinct CDR3 sequences; less than 20% of them appeared once. Approximately 10% of the sample is held by the ten biggest clonotypes. Here the sequenced sample was PBMCs from blood, taken approximately 12 days after vaccination. The receptors were sampled from a man in his fifties who received an inactivated influenza vaccine. Donor details come from another sample of the same person, matched by shared clones.

The chain uses TRBV28 and TRBJ2-2; D possibly corresponds to TRBD1 (5 bases). CDR3 length equals 15 residues. Between the trimmed V and J ends, which lost 6 bases and 4 bases, there was a span of 15 bases. In germline, CDR1 is MDHEN, CDR2 SYDVKM. This CDR3 is CASRPHQGFTGELFF. CDR3 sequence (DNA): TGTGCCAGCAGACCCCACCAGGGATTCACCGGGGAGCTGTTTTTT.

In this sample, this clonotype turned up a few times. The J gene is TRBJ2-1, the V gene TRBV5-6, with D perhaps matching TRBD1 (6 bases). The germline V gene has CDR1 SGHDT and CDR2 YYEEEE. The CDR3 is 13 amino acids. Trimming shortened V by 1 base and J by 9 bases, and 11 bases separated the two germline ends. CDR3 protein: CASSLLGQSEQFF. The CDR3, as DNA: TGTGCCAGCAGCTTGCTTGGACAGAGTGAGCAGTTCTTC.

J is TRBJ2-1 and V is TRBV11-2, with 9 bases fitting TRBD1. The V gene's germline CDR1 is SGHAT and CDR2 FQNNGV. The V gene end was trimmed by 5 bases and the J gene end by 4 bases; junction bases not matched to a gene: 24. The CDR3 spans 21 residues. This CDR3 reads CASSKLKRDRVSVATYNEQFF. For the CDR3, the DNA is TGTGCCAGCAGCAAATTAAAGCGGGACAGGGTCTCGGTCGCAACGTACAATGAGCAGTTCTTC. The variable domain in full, with the rest retrieved from reference TRBV11-2 and TRBJ2-1, is EAGVAQSPRYKIIEKRQSVAFWCNPISGHATLYWYQQILGQGPKLLIQFQNNGVVDDSQLPKDRFSAERLKGVDSTLKIQPAKLEDSAVYLCASSKLKRDRVSVATYNEQFFGPGTRLTVL.

The rearrangement joins TRBV28 to TRBJ2-7, with D uncertain. V lost 7 bases to trimming and J lost 6 bases, with 16 bases between them. CDR3 length equals 13 residues. Germline V gene sequence: CDR1 MDHEN, CDR2 SYDVKM. CDR3: CASKTGSWGEQYF. CDR3 DNA sequence: TGTGCCAGCAAGACCGGGTCTTGGGGCGAGCAGTACTTC.

This clonotype has only a few counts. This sequence joins TRBV28 and TRBJ2-7; 14 positions agree with TRBD2. The CDR3 is 15 residues long. Germline-derived CDR1 and CDR2 are MDHEN and SYDVKM. Unmatched junction bases numbered 7, after V lost 5 bases and J lost 7 bases. CDR3 DNA: TGTGCCAGCAGTCTGGGACTAGCGGGAGCCTTAGAGCAGTACTTC. Translating it yields CASSLGLAGALEQYF.

This chain uses TRBV12-3 or TRBV12-4 with TRBJ2-5; D gene uncertain. Trimming took 1 base from V and 7 from J, leaving 16 bases between them. This CDR3 region has 15 residues. CDR3 amino acids: CASSLGGMSRGTQYF. In DNA, the CDR3 is TGTGCCAGCAGTTTAGGGGGAATGTCAAGAGGGACCCAGTACTTC.

The rearrangement uses TRBV29-1 and TRBJ2-1; D call uncertain. Germline CDR1 reads SQVTM; CDR2 reads ANQGSEA. The CDR3 extends over 13 amino acids. V was trimmed by 4 bases and J by 3 bases, leaving 10 bases between them. The CDR3 DNA sequence: TGCAGCGTTGCAATCCCAAACTACAATGAGCAGTTCTTC. This encodes CSVAIPNYNEQFF.

The rearrangement uses TRBV20-1 and TRBJ2-3; D possibly corresponds to TRBD2 (5 bases). The V gene's germline CDR1 is DFQATT and CDR2 SNEGSKA (reference sequence). The CDR3 covers 13 residues. CDR3 nucleotides: TGCTGCACCGCCCGGACTAGCACAGATACGCAGTATTTT. Amino acids: CCTARTSTDTQYF.

The chain links TRBV5-1 to TRBJ2-3; 9 bases line up with TRBD2. V gave up 4 bases and J gave up 5 bases; unmatched junction bases: 8. In germline, CDR1 is SGHRS, CDR2 YFSETQ. The CDR3 runs to 15 residues. The DNA of the CDR3 is TGCGCCAGCAGCGTAGGGACTAGCAAGGGAGATACGCAGTATTTT. Translation gives CASSVGTSKGDTQYF.

This clonotype appeared many times. The J gene is TRBJ2-2, the V gene TRBV12-3 or TRBV12-4; D possibly corresponds to TRBD2 (5 bases). The CDR3 covers 13 residues. Trimming removed 6 bases from V and 7 bases from J, with 12 bases in between. The CDR3 here is CASRSRAGGELFF. The CDR3 DNA is TGTGCCAGCAGGTCTCGTGCGGGCGGGGAGCTGTTTTTT.

This clonotype was observed a few times. The rearrangement uses TRBV4-2 and TRBJ2-3, with 12 bases lining up with TRBD2. The CDR3 extends over 16 amino acids. Germline lookup yields CDR1 LGHNA and CDR2 YNFKEQ. V shed 0 bases, J shed 11 bases, and the junction held 9 bases outside the gene matches. CDR3 sequence reads: CASSQESGLAGSRQYF. For the CDR3, the DNA is TGTGCCAGCAGCCAAGAATCTGGACTAGCGGGATCTCGGCAGTATTTT.

The chain links TRBV5-6 to TRBJ2-4; D is possibly TRBD2 (5 bases). The CDR3 length is 14 residues. Germline V gene data show CDR1 as SGHDT and CDR2 as YYEEEE. Between the trimmed V and J ends, which lost 7 bases and 1 base, there was a span of 12 bases. The CDR3 coding sequence is TGTGCCAGCTTCGCCCGGAGGGCCAAAAACATTCAGTACTTC. This translates into CASFARRAKNIQYF.

The V and J genes are TRBV7-9 and TRBJ2-2, with TRBD2 matching 10 bases. From germline, CDR1 is SEHNR and CDR2 FQNEAQ (reference sequence). The CDR3 totals 16 residues. V was clipped by 2 bases and J by 7 bases; unmatched bases: 7. The CDR3 bases are TGTGCCAGCAGCTTACAGCTAGCGGGAGTTGGCGGGGAGCTGTTTTTT. Protein product: CASSLQLAGVGGELFF. Supplemented by reference TRBV7-9 and TRBJ2-2, the full variable domain reads DTGVSQNPRHKITKRGQNVTFRCDPISEHNRLYWYRQTLGQGPEFLTYFQNEAQLEKSRLLSDRFSAERPKGSFSTLEIQRTEQGDSAMYLCASSLQLAGVGGELFFGEGSRLTVL.

This chain connects TRBV28 to TRBJ1-1; 7 nucleotides match TRBD1. Looked up from germline, CDR1 is MDHEN and CDR2 is SYDVKM. J lost 1 base, V lost 1 base, and 3 bases had no gene match. The CDR3 is 15 residues long. CDR3 amino acids: CASSLLTGRNTEAFF. The CDR3 DNA follows: TGTGCCAGCAGTTTATTGACAGGGAGGAACACTGAAGCTTTCTTT. Full variable domain (rest looked up from reference TRBV28 and TRBJ1-1): DVKVTQSSRYLVKRTGEKVFLECVQDMDHENMFWYRQDPGLGLRLIYFSYDVKMKEKGDIPEGYSVSREKKERFSLILESASTNQTSMYLCASSLLTGRNTEAFFGQGTRLTVV.

The rearrangement uses TRBV10-3 and TRBJ2-3; TRBD2 matches 10 bases. Germline V gene data show CDR1 as ENHRY and CDR2 as SYGVKD. With V trimmed by 0 bases and J by 2 bases, 8 bases remained unmatched. CDR3 length equals 18 residues. The CDR3 reads CAISESGLAGGHTDTQYF. CDR3 coding DNA: TGTGCCATCAGTGAGTCCGGATTAGCGGGGGGTCACACAGATACGCAGTATTTT.

In this sample, this clonotype turned up a few times. The chain carries TRBV7-9 and TRBJ1-2; D call uncertain. Trimming left V 4 bases short and J 2 bases short, with 11 bases between. This CDR3 contains 14 residues. Germline V CDR1 and CDR2: SEHNR, FQNEAQ (reference sequence). The CDR3 DNA reads TGTGCCAGCAGCTCTCCCACACCAAACTATGGCTACACCTTC. Its translation: CASSSPTPNYGYTF.

This clonotype was seen more than once but under ten times. J is TRBJ2-2 and V is TRBV19; D not certain. The CDR3 covers 13 residues. Per the germline V gene, CDR1 is LNHDA and CDR2 is SQIVND (reference sequence). The ends were cut back, 2 bases at V and 8 bases at J, with 9 bases in the middle. CDR3 sequence reads: CASSIKAIGELFF. DNA of the CDR3: TGTGCCAGTAGTATAAAAGCCATAGGGGAGCTGTTTTTT. The complete variable domain, with remaining parts taken from reference TRBV19 and TRBJ2-2, reads DGGITQSPKYLFRKEGQNVTLSCEQNLNHDAMYWYRQDPGQGLRLIYYSQIVNDFQKGDIAEGYSVSREKKESFPLTVTSAQKNPTAFYLCASSIKAIGELFFGEGSRLTVL.

In its sample, this clonotype was seen a few times. The chain employs TRBV5-1 and TRBJ2-3, with 7 nucleotides matching TRBD2. CDR3 length: 15 residues. With V trimmed by 5 bases and J by 2 bases, 8 bases remained unmatched. Germline CDR1 reads SGHRS; CDR2 reads YFSETQ. The CDR3 coding sequence is TGCGCCAGCAGGTCGCGAGCGGGGACCACAGATACGCAGTATTTT. Translated, it gives CASRSRAGTTDTQYF.

Only a few counts were recorded for this clonotype. V usage is TRBV5-1 and J usage is TRBJ2-2; D may match TRBD1 or TRBD2 (5 bases each). V was pared by 9 bases and J by 4 bases, with 16 bases between. From germline, CDR1 is SGHRS and CDR2 YFSETQ. CDR3 length: 14 amino acids. The CDR3 is CATKPGRGTGELFF. CDR3 coding DNA: TGCGCCACCAAACCGGGGCGCGGCACCGGGGAGCTGTTTTTT.

This clonotype showed up just a few times. The V and J genes are TRBV29-1 and TRBJ2-1, with 9 nucleotides matching TRBD1. From germline, CDR1 is SQVTM and CDR2 ANQGSEA. This CDR3 is built from 15 residues. V shed 6 bases, J shed 9 bases, and the junction held 15 bases outside the gene matches. The CDR3 here is CSVALTGTGIGEQFF. CDR3 DNA sequence: TGCAGCGTAGCCCTTACCGGGACAGGGATTGGTGAGCAGTTCTTC.